This T cell receptor (beta chain) was obtained from a study of CD8 T cells in ankylosing spondylitis. Germline CDR1 DFQATT, CDR2 SNEGSKA (reference sequence). The V end lost 2 bases, the J end lost 3 bases, and 13 bases lay between the germline ends. This CDR3 spans 14 amino acids. Overall study findings and caveats: Characteristic of ankylosing spondylitis blood, it appeared, was a TCR beta motif comprising several highly homologous variants. Some motif variants were previously reported in reactive arthritis synovial fluid and blood.

In the case of this clonotype: As yet, its antigen is unknown.

Scientists made TCR beta libraries using quantitative 5'-RACE with molecular barcodes. TCRdb passed the 5' RACE reads through MiXCR, listing each CDR3 protein once. The table has over 400,000 distinct CDR3 sequences, 25% to 30% seen once. Sequencing used blood, either unsorted or a sorted T cell fraction (not recorded which). The origin of this receptor is a male donor with ankylosing spondylitis. The chain joins TRBV20-1 to TRBJ1-2; D might be TRBD1 (6 bases). This chain's CDR3 is CSARPQGRDYGYTF. CDR3 bases: TGCAGTGCTAGACCCCAGGGGAGAGACTATGGCTACACCTTC.